This passage covers 26 T cell receptor beta chains from one sample sequenced in a study of T cells in Graves' hyperthyroidism and ophthalmopathy. The CDR3 regions of TCR beta were amplified from RNA transcripts. Carried out on the TCR CDR3, a first-round RT-PCR used the HTBI primer set. TCRdb used MiXCR to reprocess the multiplex PCR reads, holding one entry per CDR3 protein. The sample contains some 720,000 distinct CDR3 sequences, 16% of which appear only once. The sample consisted of blood. Receptor source: a man aged 18 to 29 with Graves' hyperthyroidism.

This clonotype was recorded at least ten times. The rearrangement links TRBV28 to TRBJ2-7; maybe TRBD2 (6 bases). Per the germline V gene, CDR1 is MDHEN and CDR2 is SYDVKM. Between the trimmed V and J ends, which lost 3 bases and 6 bases, there was a span of 21 bases. This CDR3 has 16 amino acids. CDR3 sequence reads: CASSLGAGTFPREQYF. For the CDR3, the DNA is TGTGCCAGCAGTTTGGGAGCTGGGACTTTTCCTCGCGAGCAGTACTTC.

This clonotype was observed many times. V and J are TRBV12-3 or TRBV12-4 and TRBJ1-4; maybe TRBD1 (5 bases). V was clipped by 4 bases and J by 4 bases, with 13 bases between them. The CDR3 runs to 15 residues. In DNA, the CDR3 is TGTGCCAGCAGTTCCGAGACAGCGCTTAATGAAAAACTGTTTTTT. This encodes CASSSETALNEKLFF.

The chain uses TRBV24-1 and TRBJ2-3; D is perhaps TRBD2 (5 bases). CDR1 is KGHDR, CDR2 SFDVKD, per germline. CDR3 length: 15 residues. Trimming removed 3 bases at V and 0 bases at J, with 9 bases between. CDR3 protein: CATSDGSDSTDTQYF. The CDR3 bases are TGTGCCACCAGTGATGGGAGTGACAGCACAGATACGCAGTATTTT.

The rearrangement links TRBV5-1 to TRBJ2-3; 7 bases line up with TRBD2. The CDR3 contains 19 residues. With 1 base clipped from V and 0 bases from J, the junction kept 14 bases outside the gene matches. Per germline, CDR1 SGHRS and CDR2 YFSETQ. The CDR3 spells CASSLSFGGRGFSTDTQYF. In DNA form, the CDR3 reads TGCGCCAGCAGCTTGTCCTTCGGCGGGAGAGGATTTAGCACAGATACGCAGTATTTT.

The sample holds a few counts of this clonotype. The rearrangement uses TRBV6-2 or TRBV6-3 and TRBJ2-1; 15 nucleotides align to TRBD2. This CDR3 is 19 amino acids long. V shed 6 bases, J shed 8 bases, and the junction held 17 bases outside the gene matches. Per germline, CDR1 MNHEY and CDR2 SVGEGT. The CDR3 spells CASSLNREGLAGGRYEQFF. Here the CDR3 DNA reads TGTGCCAGCAGCCTTAACCGCGAAGGACTAGCGGGAGGGCGGTATGAGCAGTTCTTC.

The sample holds a few counts of this clonotype. This chain connects TRBV27 to TRBJ1-3; TRBD1 is a possible D gene (5 bases). V was cut by 9 bases and J by 0 bases, with 15 bases left in between. From germline, CDR1 is MNHEY and CDR2 SMNVEV (reference sequence). CDR3 size: 15 residues. The chain's CDR3 is CASRRGINSGNTIYF. For the CDR3, the DNA is TGTGCCAGTCGCCGGGGCATCAACTCTGGAAACACCATATATTTT.

This clonotype has at least ten counts. This chain uses TRBV3-1 with TRBJ2-2; D ambiguous. CDR1 and CDR2 from the germline V gene are LGHDT and YNNKEL (reference sequence). V lost 1 base and J lost 0, with 6 bases in between. CDR3 length: 15 residues. The CDR3 loop reads CASSQAVANTGELFF. The CDR3, as DNA: TGTGCCAGCAGCCAAGCCGTGGCGAACACCGGGGAGCTGTTTTTT. Full variable domain (remainder filled in from reference TRBV3-1 and TRBJ2-2): DTAVSQTPKYLVTQMGNDKSIKCEQNLGHDTMYWYKQDSKKFLKIMFSYNNKELIINETVPNRFSPKSPDKAHLNLHINSLELGDSAVYFCASSQAVANTGELFFGEGSRLTVL.

The chain uses TRBV6-1 and TRBJ2-3, with 13 bases fitting TRBD2. The CDR3 runs 15 residues. In germline, CDR1 is MNHNS, CDR2 SASEGT. V lost 6 bases to trimming and J lost 6 bases; unmatched junction nucleotides: 6. Here the CDR3 reads CASRTGLAGVDTQYF. The CDR3 DNA reads TGTGCCAGCAGGACCGGACTAGCGGGAGTCGATACGCAGTATTTT.

The CDR3 bases are TGCGCCAGCGGGACTAGCGGGGCAGATACGCAGTATTTT. Amino acids: CASGTSGADTQYF. V is TRBV10-2 and J is TRBJ2-3, with 13 bases lining up with TRBD2. The CDR3 sequence is 13 residues long. Germline V gene lookup returns CDR1 WSHSY and CDR2 SAAADI. V lost 8 bases to trimming and J lost 4 bases; unmatched junction nucleotides: 0.

The sample holds many counts of this clonotype. J is TRBJ2-5 and V is TRBV2; 12 bases line up with TRBD2. This CDR3 contains 15 residues. Losses at the gene ends were 6 bases for V and 9 bases for J; bases not matched to a gene: 11. Germline CDR1 reads SNHLY; CDR2 reads FYNNEI. CDR3 nucleotides: TGTGCCAGCAGCCCCCGGCGGACTAGCGGGATCCCCCAGTACTTC. Its protein product is CASSPRRTSGIPQYF. The full variable domain, in which reference TRBV2 and TRBJ2-5 provide the parts outside the CDR3, is EPEVTQTPSHQVTQMGQEVILRCVPISNHLYFYWYRQILGQKVEFLVSFYNNEISEKSEIFDDQFSVERPDGSNFTLKIRSTKLEDSAMYFCASSPRRTSGIPQYFGPGTRLLVL.

The chain links TRBV9 to TRBJ2-2, with 9 bases aligning to TRBD2. V lost 0 bases and J lost 2; bases outside the gene matches: 2. This CDR3 spans 16 amino acids. Germline V gene sequence: CDR1 SGDLS, CDR2 YYNGEE. Written as DNA, the CDR3 is TGTGCCAGCAGCGTAGCGGGACTAGCTAACACCGGGGAGCTGTTTTTT. Translating it yields CASSVAGLANTGELFF. Complete variable domain (other parts from reference TRBV9 and TRBJ2-2): DSGVTQTPKHLITATGQRVTLRCSPRSGDLSVYWYQQSLDQGLQFLIQYYNGEERAKGNILERFSAQQFPDLHSELNLSSLELGDSALYFCASSVAGLANTGELFFGEGSRLTVL.

V usage is TRBV30 and J usage is TRBJ2-7; D ambiguous. Germline-derived CDR1 and CDR2 are GTSNPN and SVGIG (reference sequence). The V gene lost 0 bases and the J gene lost 2 bases, with 11 bases spanning the gap. This CDR3 region has 14 residues. CDR3 in amino acids: CAWSVERTPYEQYF. The CDR3 bases are TGTGCCTGGAGTGTTGAACGGACCCCCTACGAGCAGTACTTC.

This clonotype was counted ten times or more. The rearrangement uses TRBV2 and TRBJ1-4, with D unclear. CDR3 length equals 13 residues. Germline CDR1 is SNHLY and CDR2 is FYNNEI. The V end lost 5 bases, the J end lost 8 bases, and 12 bases lay between the germline ends. CDR3: CASSFSVGEKLFF. CDR3 bases: TGTGCCAGCAGTTTCTCCGTCGGAGAAAAACTGTTTTTT. Filled out from reference TRBV2 and TRBJ1-4, the complete variable domain reads EPEVTQTPSHQVTQMGQEVILRCVPISNHLYFYWYRQILGQKVEFLVSFYNNEISEKSEIFDDQFSVERPDGSNFTLKIRSTKLEDSAMYFCASSFSVGEKLFFGSGTQLSVL.

This clonotype was recorded a few times. This chain joins TRBV6-1 and TRBJ2-7, with D unclear. Germline CDR1 MNHNS, CDR2 SASEGT. Trimming stripped 3 bases from V and 2 bases from J, with 8 bases between. The CDR3 has 13 amino acids. As DNA, the CDR3 is TGTGCCAGCAGTGACAGGCTTGCCTACGAGCAGTACTTC. It codes for CASSDRLAYEQYF.

V is TRBV11-2 and J is TRBJ1-4; 8 bases agree with TRBD1. The V segment lost 2 bases and the J segment 15 bases; nucleotides outside the gene matches: 23. The length of the CDR3 is 18 residues. In germline, CDR1 is SGHAT, CDR2 FQNNGV. The CDR3 nucleotides are TGTGCCAGCAGCTTATGGTTGACAGGGGACACGCGGGGGGACGGGGTGTTTTTT. This gives the protein CASSLWLTGDTRGDGVFF. Combining the CDR3 with reference TRBV11-2 and TRBJ1-4 gives the whole variable domain EAGVAQSPRYKIIEKRQSVAFWCNPISGHATLYWYQQILGQGPKLLIQFQNNGVVDDSQLPKDRFSAERLKGVDSTLKIQPAKLEDSAVYLCASSLWLTGDTRGDGVFFGSGTQLSVL.

In this sample, this clonotype turned up many times. The CDR3 loop is CASSLTNWETQYF. In DNA form, the CDR3 reads TGTGCCAGCAGCCTTACCAATTGGGAGACCCAGTACTTC. This chain links TRBV3-1 with TRBJ2-5, with unresolved D. From germline, CDR1 is LGHDT and CDR2 YNNKEL (reference sequence). This CDR3 is built from 13 residues. V lost 4 bases and J 5 bases, leaving 11 bases between the germline ends.

This chain connects TRBV20-1 to TRBJ2-5; 8 positions agree with TRBD2. Per the germline V gene, CDR1 is DFQATT and CDR2 is SNEGSKA (reference sequence). The ends lost 5 bases at V and 2 bases at J; junction bases unmatched: 10. The CDR3 runs to 15 residues. The CDR3 is CSAVSGLVGQETQYF. CDR3 coding DNA: TGCAGTGCTGTTTCGGGACTAGTGGGGCAAGAGACCCAGTACTTC.

This clonotype came up many times. The V gene is TRBV5-1, the J gene TRBJ1-5, with D maybe TRBD1 (5 bases). The CDR3 runs 14 residues. Trimming pared 0 bases from V and 9 bases from J, leaving 13 bases between. The germline V gene has CDR1 SGHRS and CDR2 YFSETQ. CDR3 sequence (DNA): TGCGCCAGCAGCTTGGGGCTCGGGGGACGGCCCCAGCATTTT. Protein: CASSLGLGGRPQHF.

The V and J genes are TRBV5-1 and TRBJ1-1; 10 bases are a match to TRBD1. Germline trimming cut 5 bases from V and 5 bases from J; bases unmatched to any gene: 6. The germline V gene encodes CDR1 SGHRS and CDR2 YFSETQ. CDR3 length: 14 amino acids. CDR3 nucleotides: TGCGCCAGCAGATGGGACAGGGGTGTGACTGAAGCTTTCTTT. It encodes CASRWDRGVTEAFF. Drawing the rest from reference TRBV5-1 and TRBJ1-1, the complete variable domain is KAGVTQTPRYLIKTRGQQVTLSCSPISGHRSVSWYQQTPGQGLQFLFEYFSETQRNKGNFPGRFSGRQFSNSRSEMNVSTLELGDSALYLCASRWDRGVTEAFFGQGTRLTVV.

V is TRBV7-9 and J is TRBJ2-6; no definite D call. The CDR3 has 17 residues. Trimming shortened V by 1 base and J by 0 bases, and 10 bases separated the two germline ends. Looked up from germline, CDR1 is SEHNR and CDR2 is FQNEAQ (reference sequence). The CDR3 loop is CASSLVWRSSGANVLTF. The CDR3 nucleotides read TGTGCCAGCAGCTTAGTGTGGCGGAGCTCTGGGGCCAACGTCCTGACTTTC.

The chain links TRBV19 to TRBJ2-7, with TRBD1 matching over 10 bases. The CDR3 runs to 15 residues. Germline CDR1 is LNHDA and CDR2 is SQIVND (reference sequence). J gave up 2 bases and V 5 bases, and 6 bases lay outside the gene matches. The CDR3 loop reads CASSDRDRGAYEQYF. The CDR3 DNA follows: TGTGCCAGTAGTGACCGGGACAGGGGCGCCTACGAGCAGTACTTC.

This clonotype has only a few counts. The V and J genes are TRBV9 and TRBJ1-1, with D uncertain. Trimming stripped 0 bases from V and 2 bases from J, with 11 bases between. Germline V lookup: CDR1 SGDLS, CDR2 YYNGEE. CDR3 length equals 15 residues. CDR3 nucleotide sequence: TGTGCCAGCAGCGTAGAGCCAGTAAGAAACACTGAAGCTTTCTTT. Its translation: CASSVEPVRNTEAFF.

This clonotype was counted a few times. The chain uses TRBV2 and TRBJ2-2; no reliable D call. The V end was cut by 4 bases, the J end by 5 bases, with 5 bases between. Germline CDR1 is SNHLY and CDR2 is FYNNEI. This CDR3 has 12 amino acids. DNA of the CDR3: TGTGCCAGCAGTGTTCAGACCGGGGAGCTGTTTTTT. This encodes CASSVQTGELFF.

The V and J genes are TRBV19 and TRBJ2-2, with D perhaps matching TRBD1 (6 bases). Germline CDR1 reads LNHDA; CDR2 reads SQIVND (reference sequence). Trimming took 4 bases from V and 4 from J, leaving 13 bases between them. The CDR3 consists of 15 residues. The CDR3 spells CASSKYRESTGELFF. The CDR3 DNA reads TGTGCCAGTAGTAAATACAGGGAGAGCACCGGGGAGCTGTTTTTT. The whole variable domain, remainder taken from reference TRBV19 and TRBJ2-2, is DGGITQSPKYLFRKEGQNVTLSCEQNLNHDAMYWYRQDPGQGLRLIYYSQIVNDFQKGDIAEGYSVSREKKESFPLTVTSAQKNPTAFYLCASSKYRESTGELFFGEGSRLTVL.

The sample holds many counts of this clonotype. V is TRBV28 and J is TRBJ2-2; TRBD1 matches at 8 bases. The CDR3 has 15 amino acids. Germline V CDR1 and CDR2: MDHEN, SYDVKM. With 2 bases clipped from V and 4 bases from J, the junction kept 3 bases outside the gene matches. In DNA form, the CDR3 reads TGTGCCAGCAGTTTACAGGGGGCGGGCACCGGGGAGCTGTTTTTT. It translates to CASSLQGAGTGELFF. Full variable domain (missing parts from reference TRBV28 and TRBJ2-2): DVKVTQSSRYLVKRTGEKVFLECVQDMDHENMFWYRQDPGLGLRLIYFSYDVKMKEKGDIPEGYSVSREKKERFSLILESASTNQTSMYLCASSLQGAGTGELFFGEGSRLTVL.

The gene calls are TRBV15 and TRBJ2-1, with no clear D. V dropped 3 bases and J dropped 4 bases, with 19 bases sitting between them. Germline V gene lookup returns CDR1 LNHNV and CDR2 YYDKDF (reference sequence). The CDR3 extends over 17 amino acids. The CDR3 DNA is TGTGCCACCAGCAGCTTTCTTTTCTCTCAAGGATACAATGAGCAGTTCTTC. It codes for CATSSFLFSQGYNEQFF.